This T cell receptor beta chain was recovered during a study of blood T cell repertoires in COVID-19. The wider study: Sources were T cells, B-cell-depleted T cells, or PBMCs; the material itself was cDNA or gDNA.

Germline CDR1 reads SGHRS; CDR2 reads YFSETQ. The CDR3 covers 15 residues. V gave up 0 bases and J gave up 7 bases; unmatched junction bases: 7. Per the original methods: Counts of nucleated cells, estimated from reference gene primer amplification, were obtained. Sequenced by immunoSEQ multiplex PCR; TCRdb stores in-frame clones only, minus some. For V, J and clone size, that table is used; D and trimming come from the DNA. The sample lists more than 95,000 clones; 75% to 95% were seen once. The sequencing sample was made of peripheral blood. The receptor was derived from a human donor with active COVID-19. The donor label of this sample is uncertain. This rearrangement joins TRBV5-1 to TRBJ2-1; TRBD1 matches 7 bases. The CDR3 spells CASSLVQGSMNEQFF. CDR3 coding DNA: TGCGCCAGCAGCTTGGTACAGGGGAGCATGAATGAGCAGTTCTTC.